This TCR beta chain is from a study of tumor-infiltrating lymphocytes in primary liver carcinoma. Study information: Primary liver carcinoma in the patients was surgically resected.

They got blood RNA out of unsorted whole blood and also pulled out germline DNA. Making TCR beta cDNA involved approximately 0.5 ug total RNA and a constant-region primer. Modified slightly, ARM-PCR produced TCR beta libraries over three nested multiplex PCR rounds. TCRdb re-derived calls from the multiplex PCR reads in MiXCR, one entry per CDR3 protein. The sample has some 200,000 distinct CDR3 sequences; 65% are singletons. This clonotype was sampled from a woman aged 60 to 75 with primary liver carcinoma and hepatitis B virus infection. The sequenced material came from peripheral blood.

The CDR3 here is CASLLIAGRTYNEQFF. In nucleotides, the CDR3 is TGTGCCAGCCTACTAATAGCTGGAAGGACCTACAATGAGCAGTTCTTC. The chain is built from TRBV11-2 and TRBJ2-1; D is undetermined. Germline assignment: CDR1 SGHAT and CDR2 FQNNGV. Trimming took off 8 bases at V and 2 bases at J, with 19 bases between the two ends. This CDR3 is built from 16 residues.